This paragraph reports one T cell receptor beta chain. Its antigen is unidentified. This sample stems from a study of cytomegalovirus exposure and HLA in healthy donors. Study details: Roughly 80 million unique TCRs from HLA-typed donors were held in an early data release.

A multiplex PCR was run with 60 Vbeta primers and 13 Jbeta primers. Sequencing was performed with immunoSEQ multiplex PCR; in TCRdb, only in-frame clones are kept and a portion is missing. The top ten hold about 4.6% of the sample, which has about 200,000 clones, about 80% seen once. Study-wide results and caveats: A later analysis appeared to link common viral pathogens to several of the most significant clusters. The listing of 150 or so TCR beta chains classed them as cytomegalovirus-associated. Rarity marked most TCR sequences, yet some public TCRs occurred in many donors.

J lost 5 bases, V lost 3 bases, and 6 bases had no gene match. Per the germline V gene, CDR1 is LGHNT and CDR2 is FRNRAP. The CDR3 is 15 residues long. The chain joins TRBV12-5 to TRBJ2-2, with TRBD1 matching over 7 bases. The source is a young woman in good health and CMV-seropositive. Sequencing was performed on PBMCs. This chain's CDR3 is CASGLVQGSTGELFF. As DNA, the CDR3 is TGTGCTAGTGGTTTAGTACAGGGGAGTACCGGGGAGCTGTTTTTT.